This T cell receptor beta chain appears in the sequencing data of a study of T cells in Graves' hyperthyroidism and ophthalmopathy. Study-wide context: The initial diagnosis was the point when peripheral blood was collected, ahead of any treatment.

V lost 2 bases and J 7 bases, leaving 11 bases between the germline ends. The CDR3 sequence is 14 residues long. The germline V gene has CDR1 SGHAT and CDR2 FQDESV (reference sequence). The study based diagnoses on clinical symptoms, serum thyroxine and TRAb, thyroid ultrasound and orbital computed tomography. Amplification targeted TCR beta CDR3 regions from RNA transcripts. The TCR CDR3 first-round RT-PCR relied on the HTBI primer set. Using its own MiXCR run on the multiplex PCR reads, TCRdb lists one record per CDR3 protein. The sample yields around 340,000 distinct CDR3 sequences, around a fifth seen once. This clonotype was seen at least ten times. Its antigen remains unknown. Study-level findings and limits: Blood also contained most expanded thyroid clonotypes above 0.001. Using 13 V-J features, a model discriminated ophthalmopathy from stable hyperthyroidism.

The specimen was blood. This TCR came from a woman aged 45 to 65 with Graves' hyperthyroidism. This chain uses TRBV11-1 with TRBJ2-2; D tentatively reads TRBD1 or TRBD2 (6 bases each). CDR3 in amino acids: CASSLRGGNGELFF. In nucleotides, the CDR3 is TGTGCCAGCAGCTTAAGAGGGGGGAACGGGGAGCTGTTTTTT.